The TCR beta chain under discussion was sequenced for a study of T cell responses to AZD1222 COVID-19 vaccine. A note on this clone: Its antigen remains unknown.

The CDR3 is made up of 14 amino acids. Per germline, CDR1 MNHNS and CDR2 SASEGT. The ends lost 3 bases at V and 7 bases at J; junction bases unmatched: 4. Study results and caveats: Targeting of unmutated variant regions was reportedly seen in nearly half of spike-specific TCRs.

Measured with immunoSEQ multiplex PCR; TCRdb has only the in-frame clones, and not every one. Found here are fewer than 200,000 clones, approximately 90% of them singletons; the top ten hold roughly 4%. The receptor's source is an adult who received the MenACWY meningococcal vaccine as a control. The chain employs TRBV6-1 and TRBJ1-5, with 9 positions matching TRBD1. The starting material was peripheral blood, obtained 28 days after the second dose of the MenACWY control vaccine. The CDR3 loop reads CASSDTGGGQPQHF. Written as DNA, the CDR3 is TGTGCCAGCAGTGATACAGGGGGCGGGCAGCCCCAGCATTTT.